The clone carrying this T cell receptor (beta chain) was seen a handful of times. This entry comes from a study of shared clonotypes between healthy human individuals. The CDR3 totals 17 residues. V was trimmed by 0 bases and J by 8 bases, leaving 20 bases between them. Germline CDR1 reads LGHNA; CDR2 reads YSLEER. TCRdb's copy holds only in-frame clones and misses some; the assay was immunoSEQ multiplex PCR. This table holds 950,000 to 1,300,000 clones, roughly 70% found once. This TCR came from a young man in good health. The sample was memory CD4+ T cells sorted from blood. Subset given: CD45RA-negative fraction. This chain links TRBV4-3 with TRBJ2-1; D perhaps matches TRBD2 (7 bases). CDR3 in amino acids: CASSQDPPGRGGYEQFF. The CDR3 bases are TGCGCCAGCAGCCAAGATCCCCCCGGCAGGGGAGGGTATGAGCAGTTCTTC.